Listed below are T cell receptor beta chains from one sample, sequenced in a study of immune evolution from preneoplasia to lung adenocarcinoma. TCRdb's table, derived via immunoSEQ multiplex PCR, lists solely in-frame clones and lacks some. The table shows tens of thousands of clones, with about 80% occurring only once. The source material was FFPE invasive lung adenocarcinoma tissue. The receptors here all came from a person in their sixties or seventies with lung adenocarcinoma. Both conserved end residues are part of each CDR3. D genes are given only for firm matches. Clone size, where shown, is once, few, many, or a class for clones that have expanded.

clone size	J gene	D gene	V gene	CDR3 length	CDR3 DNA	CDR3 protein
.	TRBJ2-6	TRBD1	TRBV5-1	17	TGCGCCAGCACCAATACAGGGGCTTCCTCTGGGGCCAACGTCCTGACTTTC	CASTNTGASSGANVLTF
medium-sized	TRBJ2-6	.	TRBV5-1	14	TGCGCCAGCAGCCTACAGGCGGAGGCCAACGTCCTGACTTTC	CASSLQAEANVLTF
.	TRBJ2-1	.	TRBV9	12	TGTGCCAGCAGCGTAGGTCACAATGAGCAGTTCTTC	CASSVGHNEQFF
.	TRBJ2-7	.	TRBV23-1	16	TGCGCCAGCAGTCCAACCGGGACAACTAGCTCCTACGAGCAGTACTTC	CASSPTGTTSSYEQYF
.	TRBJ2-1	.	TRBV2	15	TGTGCCAGCTCCCTCCTAGCGAGAGTCGGCAATGAGCAGTTCTTC	CASSLLARVGNEQFF
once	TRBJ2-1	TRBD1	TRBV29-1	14	TGCAGCGTTCCCCGGGACAGCTCCTACAATGAGCAGTTCTTC	CSVPRDSSYNEQFF
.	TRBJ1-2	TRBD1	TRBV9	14	TGTGCCAGCAGCGTAGCCGACAGGGTGGGTGGCTACACCTTC	CASSVADRVGGYTF
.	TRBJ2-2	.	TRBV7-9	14	TGTGCCAGCAGCTTAGCCGGGAACACCGGGGAGCTGTTTTTT	CASSLAGNTGELFF
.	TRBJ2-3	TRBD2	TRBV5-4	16	TGTGCCAGCAGCTCCTCAGCGGGAGGCAGCACAGATACGCAGTATTTT	CASSSSAGGSTDTQYF
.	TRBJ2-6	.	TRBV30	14	TGTGCCTGGAGGGACATCTCTGGGGCCAACGTCCTGACTTTC	CAWRDISGANVLTF
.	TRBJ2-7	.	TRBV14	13	TGTGCCAGCAGCCAAGTTGATATTTCGGAGCAGTACTTC	CASSQVDISEQYF
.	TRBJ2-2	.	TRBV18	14	TGTGCCAGCTCACGGGATTTGAACACCGGGGAGCTGTTTTTT	CASSRDLNTGELFF
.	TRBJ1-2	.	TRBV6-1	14	TGTGCCAGCAGTGAAATTGGGACCCAGGATGGCTACACCTTC	CASSEIGTQDGYTF
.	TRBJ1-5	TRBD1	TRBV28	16	TGTGCCAGCAGTTTAGCAGGGAGGGGGCCAGATCAGCCCCAGCATTTT	CASSLAGRGPDQPQHF
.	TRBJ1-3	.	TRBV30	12	TGTGCCTGGGCAAACTCTGGAAACACCATATATTTT	CAWANSGNTIYF
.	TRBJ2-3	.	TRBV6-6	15	TGTGCCAGCCACCCATCAGGGGCCGGGACAGATACGCAGTATTTT	CASHPSGAGTDTQYF
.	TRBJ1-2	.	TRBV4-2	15	TGTGCCAGCAGCCAAGATTTTGGGCGGCTTGGTGGCTACACCTTC	CASSQDFGRLGGYTF
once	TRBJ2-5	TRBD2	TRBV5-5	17	TGTGCCAGCAGCCCCGGGACTAGCGGGAGGGCCCAAGAGACCCAGTACTTC	CASSPGTSGRAQETQYF
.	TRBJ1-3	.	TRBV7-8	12	TGTGCCAGCAGCTTTATTGGAAACACCATATATTTT	CASSFIGNTIYF
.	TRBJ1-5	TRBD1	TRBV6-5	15	TGTGCCAGCAGGAATCAGGGGGCTGGCAATCAGCCCCAGCATTTT	CASRNQGAGNQPQHF
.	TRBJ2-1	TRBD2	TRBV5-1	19	TGCGCCAGCAGCTCAGCGGGAGGGCTAACAACGAGCTCCTACAATGAGCAGTTCTTC	CASSSAGGLTTSSYNEQFF
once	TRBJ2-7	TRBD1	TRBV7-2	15	TGTGCCAGCAGCTTAAGGGACAGGGCAATCTACGAGCAGTACTTC	CASSLRDRAIYEQYF
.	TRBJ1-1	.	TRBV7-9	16	TGTGCCAGCAGCCCCATTCGACCCCTAAAGAACACTGAAGCTTTCTTT	CASSPIRPLKNTEAFF
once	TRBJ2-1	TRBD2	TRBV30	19	TGTGCCTGGAGTGGAGGGACTAGCGGGAGGGCCGGGTCCTACAATGAGCAGTTCTTC	CAWSGGTSGRAGSYNEQFF
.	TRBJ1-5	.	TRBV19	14	TGTGCCACACGACCCCGGGACAACAATCAGCCCCAGCATTTT	CATRPRDNNQPQHF
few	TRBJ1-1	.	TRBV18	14	TGTGCCAGCTCACCATATACACGGAACACTGAAGCTTTCTTT	CASSPYTRNTEAFF
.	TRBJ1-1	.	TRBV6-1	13	TGTGCCAGCAGTGTAGCGGGGATAGCTGAAGCTTTCTTT	CASSVAGIAEAFF
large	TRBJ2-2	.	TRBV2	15	TGTGCCAGCATGGTATCCGGGATGAACACCGGGGAGCTGTTTTTT	CASMVSGMNTGELFF
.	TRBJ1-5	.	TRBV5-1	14	TGCGCCAGCAGCCTGGGGGGGTCGGATCAGCCCCAGCATTTT	CASSLGGSDQPQHF
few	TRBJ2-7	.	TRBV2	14	TGTGCCAGCAGTGAACCGAACGCCCTGGACGAGCAGTACTTC	CASSEPNALDEQYF
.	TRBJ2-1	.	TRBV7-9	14	TGTGCCAGCAGCTTATTAGGGTCCTACAATGAGCAGTTCTTC	CASSLLGSYNEQFF
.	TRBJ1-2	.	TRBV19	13	TGTGCCAGTAGTGATTACAGGGTCTATGGCTACACCTTC	CASSDYRVYGYTF
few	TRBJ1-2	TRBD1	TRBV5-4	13	TGTGCCAGCAGCCGGACAGGGCGATATGGCTACACCTTC	CASSRTGRYGYTF
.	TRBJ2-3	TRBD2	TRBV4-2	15	TGTGCCAGCAGCCACGGACTAGCGGGAGGATATACGCAGTATTTT	CASSHGLAGGYTQYF
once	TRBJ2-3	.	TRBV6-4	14	TGTGCCAGCAAACCAACTCGGGACACAGATACGCAGTATTTT	CASKPTRDTDTQYF
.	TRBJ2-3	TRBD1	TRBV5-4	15	TGTGCCAGCAGCTTCGCAGGGGGCTTGGCAGATACGCAGTATTTT	CASSFAGGLADTQYF
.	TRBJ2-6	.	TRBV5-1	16	TGCGCCAGCAGCCCCCGACAGCCCTCTGGGGCCAACGTCCTGACTTTC	CASSPRQPSGANVLTF
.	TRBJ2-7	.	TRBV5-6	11	TGTGCCAGCAGCTACCGTTACGAGCAGTACTTC	CASSYRYEQYF
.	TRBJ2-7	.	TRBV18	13	TGTGCCAGCTCAGCTTACCGGGACCTCGAGCAGTACTTC	CASSAYRDLEQYF
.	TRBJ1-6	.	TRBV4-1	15	TGCGCCAGCAGCCAAGCTGCGGGGCGTAATTCACCCCTCCACTTT	CASSQAAGRNSPLHF
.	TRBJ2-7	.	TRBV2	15	TGTGCCAGCAGTGAAGCGGCAGTAGACTCCTACGAGCAGTACTTC	CASSEAAVDSYEQYF
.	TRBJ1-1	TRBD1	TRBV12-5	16	TGTGCTAGTGGTTTGGTACTTGGGACAGGACATCTTGAAGCTTTCTTT	CASGLVLGTGHLEAFF
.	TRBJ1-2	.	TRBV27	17	TGTGCCAGCAGTCCAAACCTCGACAGGAGCTCCAACTATGGCTACACCTTC	CASSPNLDRSSNYGYTF
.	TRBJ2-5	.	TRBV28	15	TGTGCCAGCAAGGGGGAGGGGATCGTCCGGGAGACCCAGTACTTC	CASKGEGIVRETQYF
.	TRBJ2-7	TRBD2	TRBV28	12	TGTGCCAGCTGGGACTACTCCTACGAGCAGTACTTC	CASWDYSYEQYF
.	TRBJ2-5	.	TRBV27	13	TGTGCCAGCAGTAGACTAGGGCAAGAGACCCAGTACTTC	CASSRLGQETQYF
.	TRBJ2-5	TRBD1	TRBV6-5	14	TGTGCCAGCAGGACGGGACAGGGGGGACAGACCCAGTACTTC	CASRTGQGGQTQYF
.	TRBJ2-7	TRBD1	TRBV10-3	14	TGTGCCATCAGTGAAGGACAGGGTGAGCACGAGCAGTACTTC	CAISEGQGEHEQYF
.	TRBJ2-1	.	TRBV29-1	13	TGCAGCGTAGAGGCCACCCTGGGCAATGAGCAGTTCTTC	CSVEATLGNEQFF
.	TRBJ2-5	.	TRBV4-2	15	TGTGCCAGCAGCCAAGATGAAGGGTACCAAGAGACCCAGTACTTC	CASSQDEGYQETQYF
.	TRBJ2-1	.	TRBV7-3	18	TGTGCCAGCAGTAAGCGTATAGGGGGAGGCCTTACCTACAATGAGCAGTTCTTC	CASSKRIGGGLTYNEQFF
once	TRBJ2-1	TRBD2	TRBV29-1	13	TGCAGCGTTGGGGCTAGCGGGAACAATGAGCAGTTCTTC	CSVGASGNNEQFF
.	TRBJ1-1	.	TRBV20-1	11	TGCAGTGCCGCATTTGGGGATGAAGCTTTCTTT	CSAAFGDEAFF
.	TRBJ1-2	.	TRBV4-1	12	TGCGCCAGCAGCCAAGAGAGATGGGGCTACACCTTC	CASSQERWGYTF
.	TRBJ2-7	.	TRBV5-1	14	TGCGCCAGCAGCTTGGGTCCGGGGGATAGGGAGCAGTACTTC	CASSLGPGDREQYF
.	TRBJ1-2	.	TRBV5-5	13	TGTGCCAGCAGCCCTACAGGGAACTATGGCTACACCTTC	CASSPTGNYGYTF
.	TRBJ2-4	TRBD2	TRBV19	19	TGTGCCAGTAGTTTCCTGGCTAGCGGGGTTTCGGGGGCCAAAAACATTCAGTACTTC	CASSFLASGVSGAKNIQYF
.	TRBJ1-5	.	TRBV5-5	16	TGTGCCAGCAGCGTAACTCCGGGCGGCCAAAATCAGCCCCAGCATTTT	CASSVTPGGQNQPQHF